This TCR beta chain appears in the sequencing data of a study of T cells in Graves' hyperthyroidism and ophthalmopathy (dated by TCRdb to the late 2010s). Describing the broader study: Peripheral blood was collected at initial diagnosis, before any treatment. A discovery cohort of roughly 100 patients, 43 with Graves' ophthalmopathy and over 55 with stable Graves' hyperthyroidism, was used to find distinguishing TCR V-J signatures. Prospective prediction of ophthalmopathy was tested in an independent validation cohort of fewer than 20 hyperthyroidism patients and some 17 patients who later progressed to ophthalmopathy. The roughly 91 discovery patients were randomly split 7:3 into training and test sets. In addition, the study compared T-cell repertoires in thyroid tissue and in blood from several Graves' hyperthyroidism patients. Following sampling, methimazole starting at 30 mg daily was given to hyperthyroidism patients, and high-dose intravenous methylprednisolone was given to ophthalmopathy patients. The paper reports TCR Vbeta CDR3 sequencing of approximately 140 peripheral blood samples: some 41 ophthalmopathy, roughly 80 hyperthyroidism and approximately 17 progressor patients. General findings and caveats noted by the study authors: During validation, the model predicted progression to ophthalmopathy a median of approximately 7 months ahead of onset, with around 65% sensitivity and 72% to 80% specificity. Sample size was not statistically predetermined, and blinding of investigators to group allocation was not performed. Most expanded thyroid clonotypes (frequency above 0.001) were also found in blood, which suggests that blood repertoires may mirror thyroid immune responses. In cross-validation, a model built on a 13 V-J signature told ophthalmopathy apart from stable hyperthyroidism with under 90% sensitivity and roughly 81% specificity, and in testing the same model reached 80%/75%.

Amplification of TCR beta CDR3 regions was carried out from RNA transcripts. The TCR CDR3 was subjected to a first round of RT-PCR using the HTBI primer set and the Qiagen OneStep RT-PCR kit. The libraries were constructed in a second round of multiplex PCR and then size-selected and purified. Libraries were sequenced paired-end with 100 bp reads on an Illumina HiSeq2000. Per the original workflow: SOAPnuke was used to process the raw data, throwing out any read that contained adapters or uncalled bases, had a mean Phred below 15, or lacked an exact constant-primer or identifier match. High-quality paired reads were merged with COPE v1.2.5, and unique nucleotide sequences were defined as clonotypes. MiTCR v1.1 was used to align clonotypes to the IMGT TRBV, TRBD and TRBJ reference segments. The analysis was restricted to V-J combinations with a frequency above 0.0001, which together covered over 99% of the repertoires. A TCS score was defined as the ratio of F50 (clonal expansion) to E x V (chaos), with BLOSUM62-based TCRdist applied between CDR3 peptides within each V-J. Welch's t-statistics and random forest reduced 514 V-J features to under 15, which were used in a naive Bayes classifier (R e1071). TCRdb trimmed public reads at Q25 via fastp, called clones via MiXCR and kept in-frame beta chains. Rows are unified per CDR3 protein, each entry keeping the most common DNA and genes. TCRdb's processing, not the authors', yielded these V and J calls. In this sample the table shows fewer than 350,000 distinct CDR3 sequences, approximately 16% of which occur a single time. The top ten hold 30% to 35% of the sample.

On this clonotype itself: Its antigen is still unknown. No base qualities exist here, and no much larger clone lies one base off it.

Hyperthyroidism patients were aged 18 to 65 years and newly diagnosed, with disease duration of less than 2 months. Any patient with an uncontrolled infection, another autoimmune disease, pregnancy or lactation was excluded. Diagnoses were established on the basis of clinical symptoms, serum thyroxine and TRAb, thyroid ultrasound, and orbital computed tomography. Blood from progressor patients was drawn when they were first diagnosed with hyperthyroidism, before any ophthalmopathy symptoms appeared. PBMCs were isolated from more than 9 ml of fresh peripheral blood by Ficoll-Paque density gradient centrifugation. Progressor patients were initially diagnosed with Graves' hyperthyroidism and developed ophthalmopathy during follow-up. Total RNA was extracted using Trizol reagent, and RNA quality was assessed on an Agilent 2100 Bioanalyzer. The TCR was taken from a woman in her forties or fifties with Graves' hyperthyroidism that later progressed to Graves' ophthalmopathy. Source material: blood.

Read as DNA, the sequence is TGTGCCAGCTCACCTCAGAGGATGAATTCACCCCTCCACTTT. It codes for CASSPQRMNSPLHF. The rearranged chain carries TRBV18 and TRBJ1-6, with the D gene too uncertain to name. The germline V gene supplies CDR1 KGHSH and CDR2 LQKENI. The V end loses 3 bases and the J end loses 7 bases, and a stretch of 10 bases separates them. The CDR3 spans 14 residues, from the cysteine through the phenylalanine. Kept here is only the CDR3 DNA, which spans 42 bases and is read in frame from base 1. This CDR3, with the reference TRBV18 and TRBJ1-6 proteins standing in past its ends, gives the full variable domain NAGVMQNPRHLVRRRGQEARLRCSPMKGHSHVYWYRQLPEEGLKFMVYLQKENIIDESGMPKERFSAEFPKEGPSILRIQQVVRGDSAAYFCASSPQRMNSPLHFGNGTRLTVT.